The 17 T cell receptor beta chains presented below share a single source sample, sequenced in a study of HIV-infected patients and healthy controls (dated by TCRdb to the mid-2010s). Whole blood was used without fractionating the cells, so the repertoire represented all peripheral T cells without sorting. Receptors were amplified or captured by 5' RACE. The data were produced on an Illumina MiSeq. SuperScript III was used to reverse transcribe 500 ng RNA with primers targeting the alpha and beta constant regions. Separate alpha and beta chain libraries were generated by chain-specific third strand synthesis with multiplexing indices. TCRdb cleaned the public reads at Q25 with fastp, built clones with MiXCR and kept in-frame beta chains. Rows are combined by CDR3 protein, so each entry shows the most common genes and DNA. In all, the sample holds around 19,000 distinct CDR3 sequences, and about 8.9% of those were seen once. The ten largest clones take up roughly 2.7% of the sample.

Sequenced input: blood. The source is an adult in good health.

The sample holds many counts of this clonotype. The V call is TRBV6-2 or TRBV6-3, the J call TRBJ2-1; 10 nucleotides align to TRBD2. Germline V gene lookup returns CDR1 MNHEY and CDR2 SVGEGT. The CDR3 is 18 residues long. Germline trimming cut 6 bases from V and 3 bases from J; bases unmatched to any gene: 14. The CDR3 region has the DNA TGTGCCAGCAGCCGCATAGCGGGGGGAGCCGTAATCTACAATGAGCAGTTCTTC. It specifies CASSRIAGGAVIYNEQFF.

This clonotype has ten or more counts. The chain has TRBV12-3 or TRBV12-4 and TRBJ1-2; possible D gene TRBD1, 6 bases. Trimming removed 5 bases at V and 3 bases at J, with 13 bases between. The CDR3 is 14 amino acids. CDR3 bases: TGTGCCAGCAGTGTTGACAGGAAAGACTATGGCTACACCTTC. Protein sequence: CASSVDRKDYGYTF.

This clonotype was detected ten times or more. The chain links TRBV19 to TRBJ1-5; D unresolved. The V gene lost 3 bases and the J gene lost 2 bases, with 11 bases spanning the gap. The CDR3 extends over 15 amino acids. Per the germline V gene, CDR1 is LNHDA and CDR2 is SQIVND (reference sequence). CDR3 region: CASSIGGFGNQPQHF. The CDR3, as DNA: TGTGCCAGTAGTATTGGAGGGTTTGGCAATCAGCCCCAGCATTTT.

This rearrangement joins TRBV6-2 or TRBV6-3 to TRBJ1-5; unclear D gene. This CDR3 region has 12 residues. Trimming stripped 2 bases from V and 4 bases from J, with 3 bases between. Per germline, CDR1 MNHEY and CDR2 SVGEGT. The CDR3: CASSYLNQPQHF. CDR3 sequence (DNA): TGTGCCAGCAGTTACCTTAATCAGCCCCAGCATTTT.

This clonotype was counted ten times or more. This sequence joins TRBV6-5 and TRBJ2-1, with TRBD2 identical over 12 bases. Germline assignment: CDR1 MNHEY and CDR2 SVGAGI. The V and J ends lost 5 bases and 0 bases, in that order; junction bases with no gene match: 17. The CDR3 spans 21 residues. The CDR3 nucleotides read TGTGCCAGCAGTCTAATCCCGACTAGCGGGGGTTCTGAAAGCTCCTACAATGAGCAGTTCTTC. This gives the protein CASSLIPTSGGSESSYNEQFF.

On this clonotype itself: Just one base apart from a much larger clone, this may be a read error. The chain joins TRBV7-3 to TRBJ1-1; a weak D match, TRBD1 (6 bases). The CDR3 sequence is 14 residues long. The germline gives CDR1 SGHTA, CDR2 FQGTGA. For the CDR3, the DNA is TGTGCCAGCAGCTTGCGTTCCCAGGGGACTGAAGCTTACTTT. Protein product: CASSLRSQGTEAYF.

This clonotype came up many times. The chain uses TRBV2 and TRBJ1-5; D gene uncertain. Germline V gene sequence: CDR1 SNHLY, CDR2 FYNNEI. With 4 bases removed from V and 1 base from J, the gap between germline ends came to 5 bases. This CDR3 spans 13 amino acids. The CDR3 spells CASSVQSNQPQHF. CDR3 in DNA: TGTGCCAGCAGTGTACAGAGCAATCAGCCCCAGCATTTT. Supplemented by reference TRBV2 and TRBJ1-5, the full variable domain reads EPEVTQTPSHQVTQMGQEVILRCVPISNHLYFYWYRQILGQKVEFLVSFYNNEISEKSEIFDDQFSVERPDGSNFTLKIRSTKLEDSAMYFCASSVQSNQPQHFGDGTRLSIL.

This clonotype was detected many times. At one end, the junction sequence differs from germline, possibly due to a read error. V usage is TRBV7-2 and J usage is TRBJ2-1; D is possibly TRBD2 (7 bases). Germline-derived CDR1 and CDR2 are SGHTA and FQGNSA. The CDR3 runs to 14 residues. The CDR3 nucleotides read TGTGCCAGCAGCCCCTCCCAGGTGATTACCGGGGGGCTCTTC. Translation gives CASSPSQVITGGLF.

The J gene is TRBJ2-1, the V gene TRBV6-2 or TRBV6-3; D unresolved. V lost 5 bases to trimming and J lost 5 bases, with 13 bases between them. Germline values: CDR1 MNHEY, CDR2 SVGEGT. The CDR3 contains 14 residues. In DNA, the CDR3 is TGTGCCAGCAGTCCATCGACCAGTAACAATGAGCAGTTCTTC. Protein sequence: CASSPSTSNNEQFF.

The sample holds many counts of this clonotype. The V and J genes are TRBV28 and TRBJ2-2; TRBD2 aligns across 12 bases. Germline-derived CDR1 and CDR2 are MDHEN and SYDVKM. The CDR3 has 17 residues. V dropped 5 bases and J dropped 4; count of bases not matched to a gene: 8. Here the CDR3 reads CASSPLAGGQVTGELFF. The CDR3 DNA reads TGTGCCAGCAGTCCCCTAGCGGGGGGGCAGGTCACCGGGGAGCTGTTTTTT.

This clonotype was detected ten times or more. The chain uses TRBV24-1 and TRBJ2-5, with D unresolved. This CDR3 has 14 amino acids. Germline CDR1 reads KGHDR; CDR2 reads SFDVKD. V was clipped by 1 base and J by 1 base, with 6 bases between them. The CDR3 loop reads CATSDFLGQETQYF. The CDR3 region has the DNA TGTGCCACCAGTGATTTTTTGGGCCAAGAGACCCAGTACTTC.

This chain connects TRBV6-2 or TRBV6-3 to TRBJ2-5; D may be TRBD1 (5 bases). The CDR3 totals 15 residues. The germline CDR1 and CDR2 sequences are MNHEY and SVGEGT. V dropped 1 base and J dropped 5 bases, with 14 bases sitting between them. The CDR3 is CASSYLGSKGETQYF. DNA for the CDR3: TGTGCCAGCAGTTACTTAGGATCCAAGGGGGAGACCCAGTACTTC.

The rearrangement links TRBV6-6 to TRBJ2-7; TRBD1 matches at 7 bases. This CDR3 has 13 residues. V shed 5 bases, J shed 5 bases, and the junction held 6 bases outside the gene matches. Germline CDR1 and CDR2: MNHNY and SVGAGI (reference sequence). The CDR3 here is CASSKQGSNEQYF. DNA for the CDR3: TGTGCCAGCAGTAAACAGGGGAGCAACGAGCAGTACTTC.

This clonotype has at least ten counts. The chain recombines TRBV4-1 with TRBJ2-6; D remains unclear. Trimming took off 0 bases at V and 4 bases at J, with 13 bases between the two ends. Germline CDR1 MGHRA, CDR2 YSYEKL. The CDR3 length is 17 residues. CDR3 DNA: TGCGCCAGCAGCCAAGAGGGAAGTCAGACCGGGGCCAACGTCCTGACTTTC. Residues: CASSQEGSQTGANVLTF.

V is TRBV29-1 and J is TRBJ2-7; 8 bases agree with TRBD2. The germline gives CDR1 SQVTM, CDR2 ANQGSEA. The CDR3 runs to 12 residues. J was trimmed by 7 bases and V by 5 bases; bases with no gene match: 7. CDR3 region: CSVTGLAWEQYF. CDR3 sequence (DNA): TGCAGCGTTACTGGACTAGCCTGGGAGCAGTACTTC.

The J gene is TRBJ2-5, the V gene TRBV27; D gene ambiguous. Germline V gene data show CDR1 as MNHEY and CDR2 as SMNVEV (reference sequence). CDR3 length equals 14 residues. Trimming removed 5 bases from V and 1 base from J, with 11 bases in between. CDR3 sequence (DNA): TGTGCCAGCAGTCCCGGAGCTAGCCAAGAGACCCAGTACTTC. This translates into CASSPGASQETQYF.

There are a few counts of this clonotype. The V gene is TRBV20-1, the J gene TRBJ2-3; the match to TRBD2 covers 7 bases. Germline trimming cut 5 bases from V and 4 bases from J; bases unmatched to any gene: 9. Germline V lookup: CDR1 DFQATT, CDR2 SNEGSKA (reference sequence). CDR3 length: 14 amino acids. CDR3 nucleotide sequence: TGCAGTGCTGAAGCGGGTAGCGGGTCAGATACGCAGTATTTT. It is translated as CSAEAGSGSDTQYF.